Following are 17 T cell receptor beta chains from one sample sequenced in a study of T cells expressing NK-cell markers. TCRdb re-called the 5' RACE reads; every CDR3 protein appears as one record, without DNA. This sample's table has some 110,000 distinct CDR3 sequences. The specimen was blood T cells: a sorted CD56 or NKG2C T cell subset, CD4+ or CD8+ T cells, or bulk PBMC T cells (not recorded which). The receptors were gathered from a woman aged 18-70 years in good health.

V is TRBV28 and J is TRBJ2-7; the D call of TRBD1 rests on TCRdb alone, since no DNA is present to check it. This CDR3 is 14 amino acids long. Germline CDR1 MDHEN, CDR2 SYDVKM. The CDR3 sequence: CASSRSQGQYEQYF.

The chain is built from TRBV7-2 and TRBJ2-1. The CDR3 consists of 12 residues. Germline V gene lookup returns CDR1 SGHTA and CDR2 FQGNSA. This CDR3 reads CASSTQPDEQFF. The complete variable domain, with remaining parts taken from reference TRBV7-2 and TRBJ2-1, reads GAGVSQSPSNKVTEKGKDVELRCDPISGHTALYWYRQSLGQGLEFLIYFQGNSAPDKSGLPSDRFSAERTGGSVSTLTIQRTQQEDSAVYLCASSTQPDEQFFGPGTRLTVL.

This chain joins TRBV20-1 and TRBJ1-6; TCRdb's D gene call, TRBD1, goes unchecked for lack of DNA. The CDR3 covers 14 residues. The germline CDR1 and CDR2 sequences are DFQATT and SNEGSKA (reference sequence). The CDR3 is CSASPRAEYSLLHF.

The rearrangement links TRBV19 to TRBJ2-1; TCRdb picks TRBD2, but there is no DNA to check that call. The germline gives CDR1 LNHDA, CDR2 SQIVND (reference sequence). This CDR3 has 16 residues. CDR3 in amino acids: CASSTGLAGIHNEQFF.

The V call is TRBV20-1, the J call TRBJ2-7. CDR3 length: 13 residues. Per the germline V gene, CDR1 is DFQATT and CDR2 is SNEGSKA (reference sequence). CDR3 residues: CSASLGYSYEQYF.

V usage is TRBV12-3 or TRBV12-4 and J usage is TRBJ1-1. There are 13 residues in the CDR3. CDR3 sequence reads: CASSQTLNTEAFF.

V is TRBV4-3 and J is TRBJ2-5; there is no DNA to check the TCRdb D call of TRBD1. CDR1 and CDR2 (germline): LGHNA, YSLEER. The CDR3 has 15 residues. The CDR3 reads CASSQRDTFQETQYF.

The chain links TRBV29-1 to TRBJ1-1; TCRdb indicates TRBD1, and absent DNA this call remains unverified. This CDR3 contains 13 residues. Germline CDR1 and CDR2: SQVTM and ANQGSEA. The CDR3: CSGGQGLNTEAFF.

The chain carries TRBV4-3 and TRBJ2-2; TCRdb names TRBD1, which stays unverified in the absence of DNA. Germline lookup yields CDR1 LGHNA and CDR2 YSLEER. CDR3 length: 16 residues. Here the CDR3 reads CASSSRTGGFTGELFF.

CDR3 sequence: CASTLVGGSQPQHF. V and J are TRBV12-3 or TRBV12-4 and TRBJ1-5; TCRdb's assignment of TRBD1 cannot be checked, as there is no DNA. The CDR3 spans 14 residues.

The chain has TRBV7-2 and TRBJ1-5. Germline V lookup: CDR1 SGHTA, CDR2 FQGNSA. The CDR3 is made up of 14 amino acids. This CDR3 reads CASSLGHSNQPQHF.

V and J are TRBV4-3 and TRBJ1-6. There are 16 residues in the CDR3. Germline assignment: CDR1 LGHNA and CDR2 YSLEER. The CDR3 sequence: CASSQEGESYNSPLHF.

This chain connects TRBV28 to TRBJ2-1. This CDR3 has 14 amino acids. Germline V gene sequence: CDR1 MDHEN, CDR2 SYDVKM. CDR3 region: CASSFRQTYNEQFF.

CDR3 loop: CASGAGVYEQYF. This chain connects TRBV12-3 or TRBV12-4 to TRBJ2-7; TCRdb's D call, TRBD2, is unchecked because there is no DNA. There are 12 residues in the CDR3.

The V and J genes are TRBV28 and TRBJ2-1; TCRdb reports TRBD2, a call that lacks DNA to check it against. Germline assignment: CDR1 MDHEN and CDR2 SYDVKM. This CDR3 has 13 amino acids. CDR3 loop: CASRTSGNNEQFF.

V gene TRBV11-1 combines with J gene TRBJ2-7. Germline CDR1 is SGHAT and CDR2 is FQDESV (reference sequence). This CDR3 spans 13 amino acids. CDR3 protein: CASSLSGDYEQYF. The entire variable domain, with the rest obtained from reference TRBV11-1 and TRBJ2-7, is as follows: EAEVAQSPRYKITEKSQAVAFWCDPISGHATLYWYRQILGQGPELLVQFQDESVVDDSQLPKDRFSAERLKGVDSTLKIQPAELGDSAMYLCASSLSGDYEQYFGPGTRLTVT.

The chain couples TRBV11-3 to TRBJ2-1; the TRBD1 assignment by TCRdb is unverifiable without DNA. The CDR3 is made up of 16 amino acids. In germline, CDR1 is SGHNT, CDR2 YENEEA. The chain's CDR3 is CASSRTGGGQDNEQFF.